The 14 T cell receptor beta chains reported below all come from one sample, sequenced in a study of CD8 T cells in Susac syndrome. The RNA input was roughly 0.45 to 1 ug, and it was reverse transcribed with random hexamers. TCRdb reanalysed the immunoSEQ multiplex PCR reads using MiXCR and keeps one entry per CDR3 protein. The sample gives around 220,000 distinct CDR3 sequences, more than 85% of which show up once; around 0.13% is in the top ten. Input material: CD8+ T cells from PBMCs. These receptors were taken from a human donor with multiple sclerosis.

The chain has TRBV30 and TRBJ2-1, with a weak D call TRBD2 (5 bases). The CDR3 has 12 amino acids. Germline V gene sequence: CDR1 GTSNPN, CDR2 SVGIG (reference sequence). Between the trimmed V and J ends, which lost 3 bases and 6 bases, there was a span of 9 bases. The CDR3 region is CAWSEGSNEQFF. The CDR3 DNA follows: TGTGCCTGGAGCGAGGGTTCCAATGAGCAGTTCTTC.

The chain employs TRBV5-4 and TRBJ2-5; 7 nucleotides line up with TRBD1. CDR1 and CDR2 (germline): SGHNT, YYREEE (reference sequence). Unmatched junction bases numbered 2, after V lost 2 bases and J lost 1 base. CDR3 length: 14 amino acids. The DNA for the CDR3 is TGTGCCAGCAGCTTTGAGGGGGCCCAAGAGACCCAGTACTTC. This translates into CASSFEGAQETQYF.

This chain links TRBV5-1 with TRBJ2-2; D possibly corresponds to TRBD1 (6 bases). The V gene lost 3 bases and the J gene lost 7 bases, with 28 bases spanning the gap. CDR1 and CDR2 (germline): SGHRS, YFSETQ. The CDR3 has 19 residues. CDR3 sequence reads: CASSWTDRQVSKDHGELFF. Written as DNA, the CDR3 is TGCGCCAGCAGCTGGACTGATCGACAGGTCTCTAAGGACCACGGGGAGCTGTTTTTT.

This chain links TRBV9 with TRBJ2-3, with 10 bases identical to TRBD1. The junction had 7 bases not matched to a gene; V was cut back by 4 bases and J by 5 bases. The germline V gene has CDR1 SGDLS and CDR2 YYNGEE. The CDR3 spans 15 residues. The CDR3 is CASSTQTGGEDTQYF. The CDR3 DNA reads TGTGCCAGCAGCACCCAGACAGGGGGCGAAGATACGCAGTATTTT. The variable domain in full, with the rest retrieved from reference TRBV9 and TRBJ2-3, is DSGVTQTPKHLITATGQRVTLRCSPRSGDLSVYWYQQSLDQGLQFLIQYYNGEERAKGNILERFSAQQFPDLHSELNLSSLELGDSALYFCASSTQTGGEDTQYFGPGTRLTVL.

The chain uses TRBV7-9 and TRBJ2-4; TRBD2 is a possible D gene (5 bases). This CDR3 has 14 amino acids. From germline, CDR1 is SEHNR and CDR2 FQNEAQ (reference sequence). Trimming stripped 2 bases from V and 3 bases from J, with 8 bases between. CDR3 sequence reads: CASSLSGDKNIQYF. DNA of the CDR3: TGTGCCAGCAGCTTATCCGGGGACAAAAACATTCAGTACTTC.

The gene calls are TRBV12-3 or TRBV12-4 and TRBJ1-3; D unresolved. V was cut by 3 bases and J by 4 bases, with 13 bases left in between. The CDR3 runs to 15 residues. CDR3 residues: CASSFQEALGNTIYF. CDR3 nucleotide sequence: TGTGCCAGCAGTTTTCAGGAGGCCCTAGGAAACACCATATATTTT.

Concerning this clonotype itself: A read error may account for a junction end that differs from germline. The chain links TRBV7-9 to TRBJ1-1; no clear D. The CDR3 sequence is 14 residues long. Per the germline V gene, CDR1 is SEHNR and CDR2 is FQNEAQ (reference sequence). The CDR3 sequence: CASSSAPGNTEVFF. The CDR3 DNA sequence: TGTGCCAGCAGCTCTGCCCCGGGGAACACTGAAGTTTTCTTT.

The chain has TRBV5-1 and TRBJ2-1, with a possible D match to TRBD2 (5 bases). CDR1 and CDR2 from the germline V gene are SGHRS and YFSETQ. V lost 0 bases and J lost 2, with 9 bases in between. The CDR3 totals 15 residues. CDR3 loop: CASSLGELTYNEQFF. CDR3 sequence (DNA): TGCGCCAGCAGCTTGGGGGAGTTGACCTACAATGAGCAGTTCTTC.

This chain links TRBV2 with TRBJ2-7, with D hard to call. In germline, CDR1 is SNHLY, CDR2 FYNNEI. V lost 3 bases to trimming and J lost 6 bases, with 3 bases between them. The CDR3 contains 10 residues. CDR3 sequence reads: CASSEGEQYF. Written as DNA, the CDR3 is TGTGCCAGCAGTGAGGGCGAGCAGTACTTC.

The chain joins TRBV12-3 or TRBV12-4 to TRBJ2-2, with no clear D. The CDR3 is made up of 15 amino acids. Trimming cost V 3 bases and J 4 bases, with 12 bases left between them. This CDR3 is CASSFIPGPTGELFF. The DNA of the CDR3 is TGTGCCAGCAGTTTCATCCCCGGGCCCACCGGGGAGCTGTTTTTT.

The CDR3 here is CASSVQGRTDTQYF. The CDR3 nucleotides are TGTGCCAGCAGCGTACAGGGTCGGACAGATACGCAGTATTTT. The rearrangement joins TRBV9 to TRBJ2-3; a possible D gene is TRBD1 (5 bases). Trimming removed 1 base from V and 3 bases from J, with 9 bases in between. CDR1 is SGDLS and CDR2 is YYNGEE in the germline V gene. The CDR3 consists of 14 residues.

The V call is TRBV7-9, the J call TRBJ2-7; D is possibly TRBD1 (5 bases). CDR1 and CDR2 (germline): SEHNR, FQNEAQ (reference sequence). Trimming removed 7 bases at V and 5 bases at J, with 12 bases between. This CDR3 contains 12 residues. CDR3 protein: CASTLGLNEQYF. CDR3 DNA: TGTGCCAGCACCTTGGGGCTGAACGAGCAGTACTTC.

J is TRBJ2-3 and V is TRBV29-1; unclear D gene. V was cut by 0 bases and J by 6 bases, with 16 bases left in between. This CDR3 is 15 amino acids long. Germline CDR1 SQVTM, CDR2 ANQGSEA. The CDR3 sequence is CSVEEGEWASDTQYF. The CDR3, as DNA: TGCAGCGTTGAAGAAGGCGAATGGGCATCGGATACGCAGTATTTT.

In nucleotides, the CDR3 is TGTGCCAGCAGTTTATGGGGTAGTGGAGAGACCCAGTACTTC. Encoded protein: CASSLWGSGETQYF. The chain couples TRBV27 to TRBJ2-5; D is ambiguous. Between the trimmed V and J ends, which lost 1 base and 4 bases, there was a span of 10 bases. Per the germline V gene, CDR1 is MNHEY and CDR2 is SMNVEV (reference sequence). This CDR3 is 14 amino acids long.